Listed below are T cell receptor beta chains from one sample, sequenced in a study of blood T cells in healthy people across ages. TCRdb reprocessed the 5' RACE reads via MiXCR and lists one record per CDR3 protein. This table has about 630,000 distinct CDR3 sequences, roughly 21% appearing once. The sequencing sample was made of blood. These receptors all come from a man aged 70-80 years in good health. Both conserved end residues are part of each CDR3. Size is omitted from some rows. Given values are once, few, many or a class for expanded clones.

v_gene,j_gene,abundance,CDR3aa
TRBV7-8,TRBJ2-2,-,CASSLEGGSNGELFF
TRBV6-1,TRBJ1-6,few,CASRRRSDPGNSPLHF
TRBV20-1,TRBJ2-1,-,CSATGTSNYNEQFF
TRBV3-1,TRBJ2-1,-,CASSQEAYEQFF
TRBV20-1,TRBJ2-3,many,CSARGDEGPVDTQYF
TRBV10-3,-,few,CAISAGTSYNEQFF
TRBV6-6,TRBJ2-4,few,CASSYTRAGGGNIQYF
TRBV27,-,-,CASSLAWQGIGTSGSYEQFF
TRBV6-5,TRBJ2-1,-,CASASSASSYNEQFF
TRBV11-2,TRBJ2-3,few,CASSPGTGNTDTQYF
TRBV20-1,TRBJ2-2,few,CSARDGTSLFGELFF
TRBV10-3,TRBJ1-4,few,CAISESRGGEKLFF
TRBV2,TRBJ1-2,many,CASSLENYGYTF
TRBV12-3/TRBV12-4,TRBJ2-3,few,CASIPSYGGADTQYF
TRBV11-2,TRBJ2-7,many,CASSLGRFSLAPGTGDRKQYF
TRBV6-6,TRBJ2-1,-,CASSYRTGTHNEQFF